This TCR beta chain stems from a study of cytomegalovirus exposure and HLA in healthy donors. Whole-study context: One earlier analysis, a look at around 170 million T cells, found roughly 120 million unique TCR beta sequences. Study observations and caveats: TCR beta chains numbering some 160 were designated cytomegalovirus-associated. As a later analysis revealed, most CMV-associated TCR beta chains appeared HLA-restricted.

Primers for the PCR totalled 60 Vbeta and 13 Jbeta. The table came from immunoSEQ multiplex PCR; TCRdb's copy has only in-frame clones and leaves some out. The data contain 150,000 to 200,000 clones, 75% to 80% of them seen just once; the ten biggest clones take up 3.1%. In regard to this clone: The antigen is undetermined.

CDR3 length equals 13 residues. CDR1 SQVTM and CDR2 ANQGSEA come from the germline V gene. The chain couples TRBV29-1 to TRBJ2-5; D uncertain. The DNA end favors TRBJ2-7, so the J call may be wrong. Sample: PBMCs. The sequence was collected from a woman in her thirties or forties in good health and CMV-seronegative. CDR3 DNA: TGCAGCGTTGAAGCCTACACCGGGTACGAGCAGTACTTC. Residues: CSVEAYTGYEQYF.